The entry that follows covers one T cell receptor (beta chain) sequence. V was cut by 4 bases and J by 4 bases, with 8 bases left in between. CDR1 is WSHSY and CDR2 is SAAADI in the germline V gene. This CDR3 has 13 residues. The data originate from a study of blood T cell repertoires in COVID-19. Across the whole study: From the United States, Italy and Spain came samples of acute and convalescent COVID-19. PBMCs, B-cell-depleted T cells, or T cells provided the cDNA or gDNA that made up the material.

The method was immunoSEQ multiplex PCR; TCRdb's version includes in-frame clones alone and lacks a portion of them. The sample lists 150,000 to 200,000 clones; roughly 80% were seen once. Across about two dozen US areas, participants ranged in age from about 18 to 100 years. Clinical history reported by participants formed the basis on which cohorts were assigned. The chain combines TRBV10-2 with TRBJ1-5, with D possibly TRBD1 on 5 matching bases. The sequenced material came from PBMCs or T cells enriched from blood (not recorded which). The sequence derives from a woman in her fifties or sixties who had recovered from COVID-19. CDR3 loop: CASSVGGNQPQHF. CDR3 DNA sequence: TGCGCCAGCAGTGTGGGGGGTAATCAGCCCCAGCATTTT.